These 10 T cell receptor beta chains originate from one sample sequenced in a study of blood T cell repertoires in COVID-19. Profiled with immunoSEQ multiplex PCR; TCRdb holds only in-frame clones, not every one. The table shows 250,000 to 300,000 clones, with roughly 86% occurring only once. Sequenced input: PBMCs or T cells enriched from blood (not recorded which). Source of these receptors: a woman younger than 45 who had recovered from COVID-19.

The chain carries TRBV27 and TRBJ2-3, with TRBD2 matching 7 bases. CDR1 and CDR2 (germline): MNHEY, SMNVEV (reference sequence). Trimming took 3 bases from V and 3 from J; bases not matched to a gene: 6. The CDR3 contains 15 residues. The CDR3: CASSFSGLTTDTQYF. CDR3 DNA: TGTGCCAGCAGTTTTAGCGGGCTTACGACAGATACGCAGTATTTT.

V and J are TRBV11-2 and TRBJ1-6; no clear D. This CDR3 has 18 amino acids. From germline, CDR1 is SGHAT and CDR2 FQNNGV. V was clipped by 5 bases and J by 0 bases, with 17 bases between them. CDR3 residues: CASSQSLTGSSYNSPLHF. As DNA, the CDR3 is TGTGCCAGCAGCCAATCCTTAACGGGAAGCTCCTATAATTCACCCCTCCACTTT.

V gene TRBV14 combines with J gene TRBJ2-7; a weak D match, TRBD2 (6 bases). The CDR3 spans 15 residues. V was trimmed by 1 base and J by 6 bases, leaving 16 bases between them. Germline-derived CDR1 and CDR2 are SGHDN and FVKESK. The CDR3: CASSQASPGAGEQYF. The CDR3 nucleotides are TGTGCCAGCAGCCAAGCGTCCCCGGGAGCCGGCGAGCAGTACTTC. The variable domain in full, completed from reference TRBV14 and TRBJ2-7, reads EAGVTQFPSHSVIEKGQTVTLRCDPISGHDNLYWYRRVMGKEIKFLLHFVKESKQDESGMPNNRFLAERTGGTYSTLKVQPAELEDSGVYFCASSQASPGAGEQYFGPGTRLTVT.

The chain links TRBV27 to TRBJ2-1, with 8 bases that match TRBD1. V trimming: 7 bases; J trimming: 7 bases; junction bases outside the gene matches: 15. CDR3 length equals 16 residues. From germline, CDR1 is MNHEY and CDR2 SMNVEV (reference sequence). The CDR3 coding sequence is TGTGCCAGCATCCTCAGCCGGACAGGGTTAGGTAATGAGCAGTTCTTC. Protein: CASILSRTGLGNEQFF.

The chain employs TRBV7-8 and TRBJ1-3; D is unresolved. CDR1 is SGHVS and CDR2 is FQNEAQ in the germline V gene. The CDR3 loop spans 12 amino acids. Trimming left V 1 base short and J 7 bases short, with 5 bases between. The CDR3 DNA sequence: TGTGCCAGCAGCTTAGATAGCAACACCATATATTTT. Protein sequence: CASSLDSNTIYF.

This chain joins TRBV4-1 and TRBJ1-4, with a possible D match to TRBD1 (6 bases). The length of the CDR3 is 13 residues. Germline V gene lookup returns CDR1 MGHRA and CDR2 YSYEKL. Trimming took 0 bases from V and 8 from J, leaving 7 bases between them. The CDR3 DNA follows: TGCGCCAGCAGCCAAGAGACAGGAGAAAAACTGTTTTTT. It is translated as CASSQETGEKLFF.

This rearrangement joins TRBV7-2 to TRBJ1-1, with TRBD1 matching over 8 bases. This CDR3 is 16 amino acids long. CDR1 SGHTA and CDR2 FQGNSA come from the germline V gene. V was pared by 2 bases and J by 0 bases, with 5 bases of the junction left unmatched. CDR3 protein: CASSLMQGAMNTEAFF. CDR3 DNA sequence: TGTGCCAGCAGCTTAATGCAGGGGGCTATGAACACTGAAGCTTTCTTT.

The J gene is TRBJ1-2, the V gene TRBV5-1; D is perhaps TRBD1 (6 bases). Per germline, CDR1 SGHRS and CDR2 YFSETQ. The V gene lost 0 bases and the J gene lost 5 bases, with 14 bases spanning the gap. The CDR3 totals 15 residues. CDR3 in DNA: TGCGCCAGCAGCTTGGATGTGCAGGGGACATATGGCTACACCTTC. As protein: CASSLDVQGTYGYTF.

V usage is TRBV29-1 and J usage is TRBJ2-7, with D perhaps matching TRBD2 (5 bases). V dropped 6 bases and J dropped 6 bases, with 9 bases sitting between them. This CDR3 spans 10 amino acids. In germline, CDR1 is SQVTM, CDR2 ANQGSEA. The CDR3 DNA sequence: TGCAGCGTACGGGGTCCCGAGCAGTACTTC. Amino acid sequence: CSVRGPEQYF.

The chain is built from TRBV5-1 and TRBJ2-2; 7 nucleotides agree with TRBD1. Germline assignment: CDR1 SGHRS and CDR2 YFSETQ. This CDR3 region has 14 residues. After removal of 7 bases from V and 1 base from J, the junction contained 4 bases not matched to a gene. CDR3 coding DNA: TGCGCCAGCGGAAGACAGGGGAACACCGGGGAGCTGTTTTTT. Translating gives CASGRQGNTGELFF.